What follows describes a single TCR beta chain. This entry belongs to a study of T cells in tumors after PD-1 blockade. Looking at the study overall: Excluded were patients with checkpoint blockade, immunosuppressants, or radiotherapy or other anti-cancer therapy within 4 weeks. A subset received ongoing vismodegib 150 mg daily alongside anti-PD-1 therapy. On average, tumor samples gave about 25,000 TCR templates and 6,041 unique clonotypes. Treatment was either pembrolizumab 200 mg every 3 weeks or cemiplimab 350 mg every 2 weeks.

Profiling relied on immunoSEQ multiplex PCR, and the TCRdb table lists in-frame clones only, not all of them. The data show 10,000 to 15,000 clones, approximately 63% seen once. The germline gives CDR1 LGHDT, CDR2 YNNKEL (reference sequence). V gave up 0 bases and J gave up 10 bases, with 19 bases separating them. The CDR3 is 16 residues long. The chain couples TRBV3-1 (or the pseudogene TRBV3-2) to TRBJ1-3; possible D gene TRBD1, 5 bases. The sample was tumor tissue, taken before anti-PD-1 treatment. The sequence derives from a human donor with basal cell carcinoma. CDR3 region: CASSQESTGGIATIYF. CDR3 nucleotides: TGTGCCAGCAGCCAAGAAAGTACAGGAGGAATCGCGACCATATATTTT.